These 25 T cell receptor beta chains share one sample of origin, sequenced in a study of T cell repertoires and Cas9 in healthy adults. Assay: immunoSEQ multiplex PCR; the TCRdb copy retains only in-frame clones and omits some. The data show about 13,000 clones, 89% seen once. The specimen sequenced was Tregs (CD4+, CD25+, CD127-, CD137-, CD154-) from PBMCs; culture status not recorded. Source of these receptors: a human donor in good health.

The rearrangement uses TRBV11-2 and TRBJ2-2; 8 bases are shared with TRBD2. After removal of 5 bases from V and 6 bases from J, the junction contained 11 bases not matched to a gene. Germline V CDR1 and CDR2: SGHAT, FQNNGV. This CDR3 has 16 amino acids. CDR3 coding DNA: TGTGCCAGCAGCCCCCGCGGCGGGGGGCTGGCCGGGGAGCTGTTTTTT. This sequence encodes CASSPRGGGLAGELFF.

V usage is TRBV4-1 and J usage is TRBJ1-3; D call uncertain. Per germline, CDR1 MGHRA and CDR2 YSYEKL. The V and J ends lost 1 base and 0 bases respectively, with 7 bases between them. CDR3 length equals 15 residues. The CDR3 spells CASSQGSPSGNTIYF. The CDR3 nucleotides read TGCGCCAGCAGCCAAGGGAGCCCCTCTGGAAACACCATATATTTT.

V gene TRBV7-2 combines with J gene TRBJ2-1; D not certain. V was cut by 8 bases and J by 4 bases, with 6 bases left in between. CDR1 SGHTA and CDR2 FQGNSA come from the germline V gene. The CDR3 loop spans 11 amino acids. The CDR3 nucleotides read TGTGCCAGCCAGAGTTACAATGAGCAGTTCTTC. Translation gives CASQSYNEQFF.

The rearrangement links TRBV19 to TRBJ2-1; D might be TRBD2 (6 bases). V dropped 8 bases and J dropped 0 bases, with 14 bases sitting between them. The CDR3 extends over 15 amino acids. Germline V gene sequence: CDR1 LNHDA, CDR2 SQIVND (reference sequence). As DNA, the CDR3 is TGTGCCAGTCGTGGGGGGTGGAGCTCCTACAATGAGCAGTTCTTC. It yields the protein CASRGGWSSYNEQFF.

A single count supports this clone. CDR3 in amino acids: CSGEKTGTDTQYF. For the CDR3, the DNA is TGCAGCGGAGAGAAGACAGGGACAGATACGCAGTATTTT. The chain recombines TRBV29-1 with TRBJ2-3; TRBD1 agrees at 7 bases. Germline lookup yields CDR1 SQVTM and CDR2 ANQGSEA. The CDR3 is 13 amino acids. J was trimmed by 3 bases and V by 7 bases; bases with no gene match: 7.

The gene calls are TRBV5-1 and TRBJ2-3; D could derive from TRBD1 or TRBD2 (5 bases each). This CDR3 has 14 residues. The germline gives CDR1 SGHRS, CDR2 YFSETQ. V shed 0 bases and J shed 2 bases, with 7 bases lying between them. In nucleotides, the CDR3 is TGCGCCAGCAGCTTGGACGGGGCCACAGATACGCAGTATTTT. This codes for CASSLDGATDTQYF.

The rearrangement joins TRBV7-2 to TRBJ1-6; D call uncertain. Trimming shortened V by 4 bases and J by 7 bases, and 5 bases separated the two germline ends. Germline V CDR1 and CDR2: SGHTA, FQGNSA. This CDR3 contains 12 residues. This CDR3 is CASSSFNSPLHF. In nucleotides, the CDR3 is TGTGCCAGCAGCTCCTTCAATTCACCCCTCCACTTT.

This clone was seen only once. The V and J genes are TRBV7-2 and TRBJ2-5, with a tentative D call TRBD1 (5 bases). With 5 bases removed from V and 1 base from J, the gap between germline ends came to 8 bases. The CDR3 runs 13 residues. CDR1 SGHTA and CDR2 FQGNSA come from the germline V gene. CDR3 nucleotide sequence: TGTGCCAGCAGCCGAGACAGCCAAGAGACCCAGTACTTC. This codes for CASSRDSQETQYF.

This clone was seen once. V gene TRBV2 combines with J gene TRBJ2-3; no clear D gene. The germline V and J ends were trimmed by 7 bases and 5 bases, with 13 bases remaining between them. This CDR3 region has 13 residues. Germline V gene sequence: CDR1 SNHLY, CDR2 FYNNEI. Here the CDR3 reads CASIGQVGDTQYF. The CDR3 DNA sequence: TGTGCCAGCATTGGGCAAGTGGGAGATACGCAGTATTTT. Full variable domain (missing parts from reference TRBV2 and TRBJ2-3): EPEVTQTPSHQVTQMGQEVILRCVPISNHLYFYWYRQILGQKVEFLVSFYNNEISEKSEIFDDQFSVERPDGSNFTLKIRSTKLEDSAMYFCASIGQVGDTQYFGPGTRLTVL.

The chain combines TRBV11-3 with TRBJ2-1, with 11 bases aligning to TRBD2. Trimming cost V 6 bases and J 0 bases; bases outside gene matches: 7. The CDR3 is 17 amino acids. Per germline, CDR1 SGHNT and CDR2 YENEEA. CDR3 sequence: CASSPLAGVFSYNEQFF. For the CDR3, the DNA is TGTGCCAGCAGTCCACTAGCGGGAGTCTTCTCCTACAATGAGCAGTTCTTC. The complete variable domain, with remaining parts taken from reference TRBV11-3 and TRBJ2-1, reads EAGVVQSPRYKIIEKKQPVAFWCNPISGHNTLYWYLQNLGQGPELLIRYENEEAVDDSQLPKDRFSAERLKGVDSTLKIQPAELGDSAVYLCASSPLAGVFSYNEQFFGPGTRLTVL.

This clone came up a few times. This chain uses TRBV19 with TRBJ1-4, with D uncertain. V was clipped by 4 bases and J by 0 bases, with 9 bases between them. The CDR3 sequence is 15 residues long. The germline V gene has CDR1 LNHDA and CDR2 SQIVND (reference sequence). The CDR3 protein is CASSRPAATNEKLFF. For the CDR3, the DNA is TGTGCCAGTAGTAGGCCAGCTGCAACTAATGAAAAACTGTTTTTT. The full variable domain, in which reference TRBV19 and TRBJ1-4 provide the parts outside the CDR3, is DGGITQSPKYLFRKEGQNVTLSCEQNLNHDAMYWYRQDPGQGLRLIYYSQIVNDFQKGDIAEGYSVSREKKESFPLTVTSAQKNPTAFYLCASSRPAATNEKLFFGSGTQLSVL.

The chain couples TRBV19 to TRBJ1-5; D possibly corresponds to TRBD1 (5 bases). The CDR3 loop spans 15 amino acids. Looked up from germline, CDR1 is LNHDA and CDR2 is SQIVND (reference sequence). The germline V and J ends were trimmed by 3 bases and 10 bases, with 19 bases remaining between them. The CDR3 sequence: CASSIGTLGFFPQHF. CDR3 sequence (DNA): TGTGCCAGTAGTATCGGGACCCTGGGCTTTTTTCCCCAGCATTTT.

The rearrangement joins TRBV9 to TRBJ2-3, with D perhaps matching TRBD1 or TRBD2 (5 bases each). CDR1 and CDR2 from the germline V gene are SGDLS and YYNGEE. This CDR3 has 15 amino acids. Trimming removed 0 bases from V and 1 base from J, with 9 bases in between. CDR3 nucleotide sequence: TGTGCCAGCAGCGTAGAGGTGGGGGGCACAGATACGCAGTATTTT. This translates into CASSVEVGGTDTQYF.

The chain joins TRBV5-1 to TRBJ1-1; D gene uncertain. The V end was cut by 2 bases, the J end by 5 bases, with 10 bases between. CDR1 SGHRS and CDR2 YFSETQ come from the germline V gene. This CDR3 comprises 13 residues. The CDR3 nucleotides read TGCGCCAGCAGCTTACGGGGTGATACTGAAGCTTTCTTT. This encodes CASSLRGDTEAFF.

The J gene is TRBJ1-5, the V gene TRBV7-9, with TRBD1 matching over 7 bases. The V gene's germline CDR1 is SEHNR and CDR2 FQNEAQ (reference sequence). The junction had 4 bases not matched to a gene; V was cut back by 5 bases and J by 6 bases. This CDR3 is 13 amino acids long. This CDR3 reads CASSTQGSQPQHF. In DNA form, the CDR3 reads TGTGCCAGCAGCACACAGGGGAGTCAGCCCCAGCATTTT.

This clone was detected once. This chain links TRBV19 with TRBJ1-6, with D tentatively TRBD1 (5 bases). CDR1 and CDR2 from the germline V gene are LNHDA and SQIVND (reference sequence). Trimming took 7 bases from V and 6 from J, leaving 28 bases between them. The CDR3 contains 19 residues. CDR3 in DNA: TGTGCCAGTAACAAGGGGACGTCAGGGCCGACAAAAACTAATTCACCCCTCCACTTT. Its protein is CASNKGTSGPTKTNSPLHF.

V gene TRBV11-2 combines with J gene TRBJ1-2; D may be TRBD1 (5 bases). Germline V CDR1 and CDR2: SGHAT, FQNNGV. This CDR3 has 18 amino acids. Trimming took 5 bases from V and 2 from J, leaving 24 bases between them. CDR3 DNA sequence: TGTGCCAGCAGCCCGACGTCCCTGTCGTGGGGCGTCAACTATGGCTACACCTTC. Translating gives CASSPTSLSWGVNYGYTF.

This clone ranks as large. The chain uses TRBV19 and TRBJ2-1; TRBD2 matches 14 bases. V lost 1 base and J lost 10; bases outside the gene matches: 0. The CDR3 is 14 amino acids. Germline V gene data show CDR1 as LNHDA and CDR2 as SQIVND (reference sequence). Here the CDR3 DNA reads TGTGCCAGTAGTATAGGACTAGCGGGGGGGGAGCAGTTCTTC. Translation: CASSIGLAGGEQFF.

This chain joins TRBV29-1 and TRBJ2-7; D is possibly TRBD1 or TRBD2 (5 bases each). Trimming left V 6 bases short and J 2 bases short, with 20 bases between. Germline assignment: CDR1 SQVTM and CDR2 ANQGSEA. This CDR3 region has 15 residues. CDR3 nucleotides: TGCAGCGTCAACTTGGGACGAAAGGATCCCTACGAGCAGTACTTC. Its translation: CSVNLGRKDPYEQYF.

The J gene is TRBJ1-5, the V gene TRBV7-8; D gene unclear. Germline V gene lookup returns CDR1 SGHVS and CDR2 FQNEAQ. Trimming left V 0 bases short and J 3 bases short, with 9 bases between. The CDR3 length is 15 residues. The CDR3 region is CASSLARRSNQPQHF. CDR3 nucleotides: TGTGCCAGCAGCTTAGCCCGCAGATCCAATCAGCCCCAGCATTTT.

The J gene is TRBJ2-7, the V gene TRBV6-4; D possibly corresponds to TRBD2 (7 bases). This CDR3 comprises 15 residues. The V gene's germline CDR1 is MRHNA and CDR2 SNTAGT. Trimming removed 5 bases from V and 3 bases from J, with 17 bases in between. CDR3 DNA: TGTGCCAGCAGTCCCACGCCCGGGGGGCTCTACGAGCAGTACTTC. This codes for CASSPTPGGLYEQYF.

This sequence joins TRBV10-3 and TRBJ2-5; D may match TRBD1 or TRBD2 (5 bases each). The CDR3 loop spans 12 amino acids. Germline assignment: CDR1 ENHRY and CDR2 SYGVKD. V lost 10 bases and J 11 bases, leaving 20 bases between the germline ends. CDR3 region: CATWGRSEEQYF. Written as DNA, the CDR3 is TGTGCCACATGGGGCCGATCGGAGGAGCAGTACTTC.

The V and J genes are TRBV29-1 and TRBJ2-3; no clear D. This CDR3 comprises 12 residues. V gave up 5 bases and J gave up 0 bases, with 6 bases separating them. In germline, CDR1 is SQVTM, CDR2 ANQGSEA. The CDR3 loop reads CSVQSSTDTQYF. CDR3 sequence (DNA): TGCAGCGTTCAGTCTAGCACAGATACGCAGTATTTT.

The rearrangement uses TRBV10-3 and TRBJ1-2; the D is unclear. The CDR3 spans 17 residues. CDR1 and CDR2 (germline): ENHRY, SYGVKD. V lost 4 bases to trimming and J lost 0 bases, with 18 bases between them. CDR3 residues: CAISGHSDVSANYGYTF. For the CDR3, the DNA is TGTGCCATCAGTGGGCACAGCGATGTTTCAGCTAACTATGGCTACACCTTC.

In DNA, the CDR3 is TGTGCCAGCAGTTTAATAGGACAGACTGGAAACACCATATATTTT. Amino acids: CASSLIGQTGNTIYF. The V call is TRBV28, the J call TRBJ1-3, with a possible D match to TRBD1 (6 bases). V was shortened by 2 bases and J by 2 bases, with 10 bases between the two germline ends. In germline, CDR1 is MDHEN, CDR2 SYDVKM. This CDR3 contains 15 residues.